A selection of T cell receptor beta chains follows, all from one sample in a study of shared clonotypes between healthy human individuals. Using immunoSEQ multiplex PCR, the repertoire was profiled, and TCRdb retains in-frame clones only, with some absent. This sample has roughly 2 million clones; approximately 95% occur once, and the top ten carry 0.9% to 1.3%. Sequencing used naive CD8+ T cells sorted from blood. These receptors were obtained from a young man in good health. Both conserved end residues are trimmed from each CDR3.

j_call v_call cdr3_aa
TRBJ2-1 TRBV7-9 ASSFLAGEDNEQF
TRBJ1-1 TRBV19 ASSIGGGTEAF
TRBJ2-2 TRBV27 ASSLTPVGGELF
TRBJ2-3 TRBV4-3 ASSQGLIRDTQY
TRBJ2-1 TRBV2 ASSEPRNYNEQF
TRBJ2-2 TRBV5-4 ASSSEEGVGELF
TRBJ1-2 TRBV10-3 AISESGGRYGYT
TRBJ2-7 TRBV5-6 ASSLFQDYEQY
TRBJ1-2 TRBV7-8 ASTTILGRTNYGYT
TRBJ2-1 TRBV13 ASSGEISGNNEQF
TRBJ1-2 TRBV5-6 ASSLAVGGLYGYT
TRBJ2-2 TRBV7-9 ASTPGPGELF
TRBJ2-3 TRBV4-1 ASSPGGDTQY
TRBJ2-1 TRBV11-2 ASSLDLLAGVIEQF
TRBJ2-7 TRBV19 ASSIATEYEQY
TRBJ2-2 TRBV7-7 ASSDRDTGELF
TRBJ2-1 TRBV7-9 ASSTSWNEQF
TRBJ2-3 TRBV4-3 ASSQVWTISDTQY
TRBJ1-2 TRBV5-1 ASSYTGYGYT
TRBJ2-5 TRBV5-1 ASSLGPGTQETQY
TRBJ2-1 TRBV11-2 ASSLNPANEQF
TRBJ2-5 TRBV28 ASSPYSGGALETQY
TRBJ2-1 TRBV6-4 ASSDSGGNRVKF